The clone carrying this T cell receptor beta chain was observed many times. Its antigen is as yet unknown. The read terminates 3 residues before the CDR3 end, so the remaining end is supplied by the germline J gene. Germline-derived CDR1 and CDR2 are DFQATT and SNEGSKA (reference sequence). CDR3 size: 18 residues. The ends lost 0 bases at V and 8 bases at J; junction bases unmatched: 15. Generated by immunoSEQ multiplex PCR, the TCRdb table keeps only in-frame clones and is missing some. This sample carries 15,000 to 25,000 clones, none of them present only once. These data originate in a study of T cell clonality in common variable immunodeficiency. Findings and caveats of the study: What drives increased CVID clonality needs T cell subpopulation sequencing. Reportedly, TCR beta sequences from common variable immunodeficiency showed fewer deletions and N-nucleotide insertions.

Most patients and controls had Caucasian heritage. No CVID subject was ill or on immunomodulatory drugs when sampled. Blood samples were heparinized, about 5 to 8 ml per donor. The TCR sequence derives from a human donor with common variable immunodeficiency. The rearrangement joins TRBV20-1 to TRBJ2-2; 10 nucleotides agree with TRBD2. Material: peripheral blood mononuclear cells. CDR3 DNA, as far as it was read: TGCAGTGCTAGAGACCCCCGGTATCTAGCGGGGGTATCTGGGGAG. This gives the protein CSARDPRYLAGVSGE. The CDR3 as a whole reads CSARDPRYLAGVSGELFF.